A selection of T cell receptor beta chains follows, all from one sample in a study of blood T cell repertoires in COVID-19. This table comes from immunoSEQ multiplex PCR, and its TCRdb copy is limited to in-frame clones, with some not included. The sample consists of roughly 71,000 clones, roughly 80% of them appearing once. Material: peripheral blood. The receptors come from a man in his 70s who had recovered from COVID-19. Both conserved end residues are part of each CDR3. A D gene is named only where the DNA matches it firmly. Size tells how often a clone was seen (once, few, many) or the class of an expanded clone, and some rows leave it out.

CDR3 DNA | CDR3 protein | CDR3 length | J gene | V gene | D gene | clone size
TGCAGCGGACAGGGTAACCTCCAAGAGACCCAGTACTTC | CSGQGNLQETQYF | 13 | TRBJ2-5 | TRBV29-1 | TRBD1 | NA
TGTGCCAGCAGCCCGGGGCAGGGGGTGGATCAGCCCCAGCATTTT | CASSPGQGVDQPQHF | 15 | TRBJ1-5 | TRBV6-2/TRBV6-3 | TRBD1 | many
TGTGCCAGCAGCCTAGGACAGGGAGATTCACCCCTCCACTTT | CASSLGQGDSPLHF | 14 | TRBJ1-6 | TRBV3-1/TRBV3-2 | TRBD1 | NA
TGTGCCAGCAGCCTCGGGGGGGTGAGGAATACGCAGTATTTT | CASSLGGVRNTQYF | 14 | TRBJ2-3 | TRBV11-1 | TRBD2 | NA
TGTGCCATTCGCGCACTGGAGGCTTCTTGGCAAGAGACCCAGTACTTC | CAIRALEASWQETQYF | 16 | TRBJ2-5 | TRBV7-8 | NA | NA
TGTGCCAGCAGCCCGATAGCGGACTCCTACAATGAGCAGTTCTTC | CASSPIADSYNEQFF | 15 | TRBJ2-1 | TRBV3-1/TRBV3-2 | NA | few
TGTGCCAGTAGTATCACGAGCGGGAGCACAGATACGCAGTATTTT | CASSITSGSTDTQYF | 15 | TRBJ2-3 | TRBV19 | NA | NA
TGTGCCAGCAGACAGGGACAGACCGTAACCCTCCACTTT | CASRQGQTVTLHF | 13 | TRBJ1-6 | TRBV6-5 | TRBD1 | NA
TGTGCCAGCAGCTTGGGCAGGGGAGCGAATTCACCCCTCCACTTT | CASSLGRGANSPLHF | 15 | TRBJ1-6 | TRBV5-4 | NA | NA
TGCGCCAGCAGCCCGGGACACGGTTATTCACCCCTCCACTTT | CASSPGHGYSPLHF | 14 | TRBJ1-6 | TRBV4-1 | NA | NA
TGTGCCAGCAGCACAGGGGGCTTCTACGAGCAGTACTTC | CASSTGGFYEQYF | 13 | TRBJ2-7 | TRBV28 | TRBD1 | few
TGTGCCAGCACTCAAACCGGAGGCAGCAATCAGCCCCAGCATTTT | CASTQTGGSNQPQHF | 15 | TRBJ1-5 | TRBV6-5 | NA | few
TGTGCCAGCAGCCAAGCAGCGGGGGGTGAAAATGAGCAGTTCTTC | CASSQAAGGENEQFF | 15 | TRBJ2-1 | TRBV14 | TRBD2 | few
TGTGCCAGCAGGGGACAGTTGAACACTGAAGCTTTCTTT | CASRGQLNTEAFF | 13 | TRBJ1-1 | TRBV6-4 | TRBD1 | NA
TGTGCCAGCAGCTTAGCCGGAGGAGTAGCTTTCTTT | CASSLAGGVAFF | 12 | TRBJ1-1 | TRBV7-9 | NA | NA
TGCGCCAGCAGTCTAATCAGGGTAGGAACTAATGAAAAACTGTTTTTT | CASSLIRVGTNEKLFF | 16 | TRBJ1-4 | TRBV23-1 | NA | NA
TGTGCCAGCAGCCCAAAGGGGACACTTGGTGGTGGAAACACCATATATTTT | CASSPKGTLGGGNTIYF | 17 | TRBJ1-3 | TRBV9 | NA | NA
TGTGCCAGCAGCGCCCGTCTGACTAGCGGGGGGTCCCAGCCCTACGAGCAGTACTTC | CASSARLTSGGSQPYEQYF | 19 | TRBJ2-7 | TRBV7-2 | TRBD2 | NA
TGTGCCAGCAGTTACTCGTACGAAAAAGCTTCCTACGAGCAGTACTTC | CASSYSYEKASYEQYF | 16 | TRBJ2-7 | TRBV6-5 | NA | NA
TGTGCCAGCAGCCAAGATCCAGCGGGAGTCTACGAGCAGTACTTC | CASSQDPAGVYEQYF | 15 | TRBJ2-7 | TRBV3-1/TRBV3-2 | TRBD2 | NA
TGTGCCAGCAGCTCCACAGGGACACCGAATGAAAAACTGTTTTTT | CASSSTGTPNEKLFF | 15 | TRBJ1-4 | TRBV7-2 | NA | NA
TGTGCCAGCACGGGTAGTAGCGTGTTCAATGAGCAGTTCTTC | CASTGSSVFNEQFF | 14 | TRBJ2-1 | TRBV7-9 | NA | NA
TGTGCCAGCAGTGAAGCGGGGGGGTCCTACAATGAGCAGTTCTTC | CASSEAGGSYNEQFF | 15 | TRBJ2-1 | TRBV6-1 | TRBD2 | NA
TGTGCCAGCAGGAAAGGACAGCCTAACAATGAGCAGTTCTTC | CASRKGQPNNEQFF | 14 | TRBJ2-1 | TRBV28 | NA | NA